This TCR beta chain was sequenced in a study of T cell clusters in autoimmune cytopenias. Multiplex touch-down PCR amplified TRB using TRB-A and TRB-B pools in one tube. No DNA is given; TCRdb re-called the multiplex PCR reads and lists each CDR3 protein once. There are 2,000 to 2,500 distinct CDR3 sequences in the sample, with roughly 16% held by the top ten. TRB was amplified from around 0.25 ug of peripheral blood genomic DNA per sample. General observations from the study: Compared with active autoimmune hepatitis patients, healthy donors showed about 3-fold more exclusive TRB clusters. The cluster-lack signature was not seen for secondary cytopenia versus chronic lymphocytic leukemia.

CDR1 is SEHNR and CDR2 is FQNEAQ in the germline V gene (reference sequence). CDR3 length: 11 amino acids. Its frequency marks this clonotype as medium-sized (0.01 to 0.1%). Its antigen remains unknown. This sample also appeared in a second study, on T cell repertoires in aging, cancer and after chemotherapy. From that paper: Donors were grouped into six age bands spanning 30 or younger through 70 or older. Over several months to years, re-sampled healthy donor repertoires clearly shared clones.

Material for sequencing was peripheral blood. V and J are TRBV7-9 and TRBJ1-2. The origin of this receptor is a human donor in good health. Here the CDR3 reads CASSLASGYTF.